This T cell receptor beta chain is from a study of blood T cell repertoires in COVID-19 (dated by TCRdb to about 2020). Concerning the study at large: Samples from collaborators originated in the United States, Italy and Spain and spanned both the acute and convalescent phases of COVID-19. Sample metadata almost always included a de-identified subject ID, COVID-19 status, age in years and sex. Deeply sampled blood TCRbeta repertoires from subjects exposed to, actively infected with, or recovered from COVID-19 were included in the dataset. The repertoires were made available in a free public database intended to serve as a resource for research on the immune response to SARS-CoV-2. Where available, HLA class I and class II types were obtained from metadata supplied by the sample provider rather than from assay-based typing. The material from the prospective study consisted of cDNA or gDNA derived from T cells, B-cell-depleted T cells, or PBMCs. Samples came from the ongoing ImmuneRACE study (first 160 participants) plus 1,254 subjects from 6 global collaborators.

TCRbeta CDR3 regions were amplified from genomic DNA by means of the immunoSEQ Assay, a bias-controlled multiplex PCR. The paper's processing steps were these. The number of nucleated cells in each sample was estimated from the amplification of reference gene primers within the assay. Sequence reads were collapsed and filtered to measure the absolute abundance of every unique TCRbeta CDR3 rearrangement. For each sample, productive Simpson clonality was calculated as the square root of Simpson's diversity index across productive rearrangements. TCRdb holds this immuneACCESS table with in-frame rearrangements only. Some clones are missing; in checked studies, unresolved V genes explain under half, and the rest has no known cause. The D gene and trimming were derived from the DNA, and the V and J assignments and clone size from that table. The sample profile shows roughly 140,000 clones; 70% to 85% of them were found once. The ten largest make up 9.8% of the sample.

What the study reported, not specific to this receptor: The amount of clinical and demographic metadata varied by source and participant and was provided uncurated.

V loses 6 bases at its end and J loses 4 bases; junction bases beyond the gene matches: 8. CDR1 and CDR2, per the germline V gene, are KGHSH and LQKENI. Inclusive of the bounding cysteine and phenylalanine, the CDR3 is 14 residues long. Only the CDR3 portion is preserved as DNA: 42 bases, with reading frame beginning at the first base. With respect to this clone: This clone's antigen is unknown. The input lacks base qualities; no much larger clone sits a single base away.

Collaborating institutions collected whole blood in K2EDTA tubes following their own protocols. Collaborator samples were shipped for TCRbeta analysis as frozen whole blood, isolated PBMCs, or DNA extracted from either sample type. The chain was built from TRBV18 and TRBJ1-1, with 7 central nucleotides matching TRBD1. This clonotype was obtained from a woman aged 50 to 60 with acute or convalescent COVID-19. Sequenced input: peripheral blood. In nucleotides, the sequence is TGTGCCAGCTCGTCCGACAGGGTCGGCACTGAAGCTTTCTTT. The encoded protein is CASSSDRVGTEAFF.